The 2 T cell receptor beta chains given below trace back to one sample, sequenced in a study of regulatory T cells in long-lasting Graves disease. Researchers made TCR beta libraries by using iRepertoire HTBI primers and running Arm-PCR on CDR3 regions. TCRdb ran MiXCR on the multiplex PCR reads and lists one entry per CDR3 protein. The sample gives 400,000 to 500,000 distinct CDR3 sequences, approximately 22% of which show up once; about 13% is in the top ten. Time point: persistent/refractory GD, antithyroid drugs over 5 years with positive TRAb. Preparation of the TCR library used RNA extracted from PBMCs. The sequences come from peripheral blood mononuclear cells (PBMCs), collected when the disease was refractory, from a patient treated with antithyroid drugs. These receptors were taken from a female donor with Graves disease.

The chain has TRBV5-1 and TRBJ2-2; D is ambiguous. V was trimmed by 2 bases and J by 5 bases, leaving 10 bases between them. The length of the CDR3 is 14 residues. Germline CDR1 SGHRS, CDR2 YFSETQ. CDR3 in amino acids: CASSFGDQTGELFF. CDR3 sequence (DNA): TGCGCCAGCAGCTTTGGGGATCAGACCGGGGAGCTGTTTTTT.

The genes are TRBV7-9 and TRBJ2-2; D perhaps matches TRBD2 (6 bases). The CDR3 length is 15 residues. V was cut by 6 bases and J by 0 bases, with 11 bases left in between. Germline V gene lookup returns CDR1 SEHNR and CDR2 FQNEAQ (reference sequence). DNA of the CDR3: TGTGCCAGCAGTAGGGACTTCCCGAACACCGGGGAGCTGTTTTTT. This sequence encodes CASSRDFPNTGELFF.